This paragraph covers one T cell receptor beta chain sequence. What it binds is unknown. Here the gene names and germline are mouse. The CDR3 extends 4 residues past the end of the read, so its final part is completed from the germline J gene. Cells pooled from cutaneous lymph nodes were sorted on CD4, CD8alpha, NKG2D, NKG2ACE and other markers. CDR1 is FNHDT, CDR2 SITEND, per germline (reference sequence). Trimming took off 5 bases at V and 0 bases at J, with 9 bases between the two ends. The CDR3 is 13 residues long. The record originates from a study of CD8+ T cells in alopecia areata. Reverse transcription of extracted RNA yielded cDNA, which provided the sequencing template. Profiled with immunoSEQ multiplex PCR; TCRdb holds only in-frame clones, not every one. The sample yields approximately 300,000 clones, without any singletons. Study-wide results and limits: Clonality exceeded that of normal scalp in lesional scalp, most notably in alopecia totalis/universalis.

Material for sequencing was CD4+ T cells sorted from a lymph node. This chain uses TRBV19 with TRBJ2-7; TRBD1 is a possible D gene (7 bases). The clonotype originates from a C3H/HeJ mouse with alopecia areata. MHC haplotype of the strain: H2-k. The CDR3 bases that were read are TGTGCCAGCAGGAGGGGGCTCTCCTAT. Its protein is CASRRGLSY. The complete CDR3 protein is CASRRGLSYEQYF.